One and the same sample provided the 4 T cell receptor beta chains below, sequenced in a study of T cells in localized non-small cell lung cancer. TCRdb's table, derived via immunoSEQ multiplex PCR, lists solely in-frame clones and lacks some. Among fewer than 30,000 clones listed, roughly 84% were seen once. The specimen was peripheral blood mononuclear cells, collected before any cancer treatment. The receptors shown here come from a man between 35 and 75 years old with stage III lung adenocarcinoma.

The rearrangement uses TRBV5-1 and TRBJ1-6, with 7 bases aligning to TRBD1. The ends lost 7 bases at V and 8 bases at J; junction bases unmatched: 6. Germline V CDR1 and CDR2: SGHRS, YFSETQ. The CDR3 length is 13 residues. CDR3 in DNA: TGCGCCAGCGCCGAGGACAGGCATTCACCCCTCCACTTT. This codes for CASAEDRHSPLHF. The full variable domain, completed using reference TRBV5-1 and TRBJ1-6, is KAGVTQTPRYLIKTRGQQVTLSCSPISGHRSVSWYQQTPGQGLQFLFEYFSETQRNKGNFPGRFSGRQFSNSRSEMNVSTLELGDSALYLCASAEDRHSPLHFGNGTRLTVT.

This chain joins TRBV6-5 and TRBJ1-6; a weak D match, TRBD1 (6 bases). This CDR3 is built from 12 residues. Trimming removed 7 bases from V and 9 bases from J, with 10 bases in between. Per germline, CDR1 MNHEY and CDR2 SVGAGI. The DNA for the CDR3 is TGTGCCAGCAACAAAGGGGGTTCACCCCTCCACTTT. This translates into CASNKGGSPLHF.

This clone was recorded once. The chain links TRBV14 to TRBJ2-7; TRBD2 matches at 10 bases. Germline V gene data show CDR1 as SGHDN and CDR2 as FVKESK. This CDR3 has 15 amino acids. The J segment lost 3 bases and the V segment lost 3 bases, leaving 5 bases of the junction unmatched. The CDR3 protein is CASSHSGRFIYEQYF. The DNA for the CDR3 is TGTGCCAGCAGCCATAGCGGGAGGTTTATCTACGAGCAGTACTTC.

The chain combines TRBV19 with TRBJ1-5; D is unresolved. Germline CDR1 LNHDA, CDR2 SQIVND (reference sequence). V dropped 3 bases and J dropped 1 base, with 7 bases sitting between them. The CDR3 is made up of 14 amino acids. DNA for the CDR3: TGTGCCAGTAGTATCCTGGGGAGCAATCAGCCCCAGCATTTT. This translates into CASSILGSNQPQHF.